The next 8 T cell receptor beta chains were all read from a single sample in a study of T-cell reconstitution after alpha-beta-depleted transplantation in children. Unique molecular identifiers featured in how the TCRbeta library was prepared. TCRdb recomputed calls from the PCR reads with MiXCR, one row per CDR3 protein. This table holds approximately 500,000 distinct CDR3 sequences, more than 20% found once. The specimen comprised PBMCs, sampled before TCRalphabeta/CD19-depleted stem cell transplant. The source of these receptors is a boy under three years old with Wiskott-Aldrich syndrome, due to receive a stem cell transplant.

The table lists this clonotype with a count of one. The J gene is TRBJ2-7, the V gene TRBV15; the match to TRBD2 covers 11 bases. The CDR3 runs to 15 residues. Trimming took 1 base from V and 1 from J; bases not matched to a gene: 0. In germline, CDR1 is LNHNV, CDR2 YYDKDF (reference sequence). The CDR3 coding sequence is TGTGCCACCAGCAGAGGACTAGCGGGGTCCTACGAGCAGTACTTC. It specifies CATSRGLAGSYEQYF.

The rearrangement joins TRBV20-1 to TRBJ2-1; 10 bases fit TRBD2. V dropped 1 base and J dropped 9; count of bases not matched to a gene: 12. Per the germline V gene, CDR1 is DFQATT and CDR2 is SNEGSKA (reference sequence). This CDR3 is 16 amino acids long. In DNA, the CDR3 is TGCAGTGCTAGAGGAGGCGCTAGCGGGAGCTGGGGTGAGCAGTTCTTC. This sequence encodes CSARGGASGSWGEQFF.

This chain links TRBV7-6 with TRBJ1-5; no clear D gene. The V and J ends lost 3 bases and 6 bases respectively, with 15 bases between them. The CDR3 spans 15 residues. Germline CDR1 is SGHVS and CDR2 is FNYEAQ. The CDR3 region is CASSLEDLPGQPQHF. CDR3 DNA sequence: TGTGCCAGCAGCTTGGAGGACCTTCCCGGTCAGCCCCAGCATTTT. Full variable domain (remainder filled in from reference TRBV7-6 and TRBJ1-5): GAGVSQSPRYKVTKRGQDVALRCDPISGHVSLYWYRQALGQGPEFLTYFNYEAQQDKSGLPNDRFSAERPEGSISTLTIQRTEQRDSAMYRCASSLEDLPGQPQHFGDGTRLSIL.

This clonotype was picked up many times. The rearrangement links TRBV6-4 to TRBJ2-7, with unresolved D. The V end lost 8 bases, the J end lost 7 bases, and 3 bases lay between the germline ends. Germline values: CDR1 MRHNA, CDR2 SNTAGT. This CDR3 is built from 8 residues. The CDR3 nucleotides are TGTGCCAGCTGGGAGCAGTACTTC. Residues: CASWEQYF.

This clonotype was recorded many times. The rearrangement uses TRBV5-1 and TRBJ2-7; D remains ambiguous. CDR3 length equals 15 residues. Trimming cost V 0 bases and J 3 bases, with 13 bases left between them. Germline lookup yields CDR1 SGHRS and CDR2 YFSETQ. The CDR3 nucleotides are TGCGCCAGCAGCTTGGAGGGCAGTCCCCTCTACGAGCAGTACTTC. Translated: CASSLEGSPLYEQYF.

This chain connects TRBV20-1 to TRBJ1-4, with D possibly matching TRBD1 (5 bases). V was clipped by 3 bases and J by 4 bases, with 12 bases between them. The CDR3 has 14 amino acids. Germline V CDR1 and CDR2: DFQATT, SNEGSKA (reference sequence). The CDR3 nucleotides are TGCAGTGCTAGCTCGGGCAGGGATAATGAAAAACTGTTTTTT. Protein: CSASSGRDNEKLFF.

This sequence joins TRBV3-1 and TRBJ1-6; D call uncertain. CDR1 and CDR2 from the germline V gene are LGHDT and YNNKEL (reference sequence). The V end lost 1 base, the J end lost 12 bases, and 13 bases lay between the germline ends. The CDR3 spans 14 residues. CDR3: CASSQAVWPQPLHF. The CDR3 bases are TGTGCCAGCAGCCAAGCCGTATGGCCACAACCCCTCCACTTT.

This clonotype was picked up a small number of times. The chain links TRBV12-3 or TRBV12-4 to TRBJ2-7, with D tentatively TRBD1 (5 bases). V lost 7 bases, J lost 6 bases, and 16 bases lay in between. This CDR3 has 13 amino acids. Written as DNA, the CDR3 is TGTGCCAGCACCGCCGACAGATTTGGCGAGCAGTACTTC. The encoded protein is CASTADRFGEQYF.